The rows below give T cell receptor beta chains drawn from one sample of a study of T cells in Graves' hyperthyroidism and ophthalmopathy. In TCRdb, the multiplex PCR reads were re-called with MiXCR into one record per CDR3 protein. In the table there are fewer than 600,000 distinct CDR3 sequences, 14% of which are singletons. The material sequenced was blood. The receptor set was obtained from a woman aged 40 to 55 with Graves' hyperthyroidism. The CDR3 runs from the conserved cysteine through the conserved F or W. A D gene is named only where the DNA matches it firmly. Clone size is not always given. Where it is, it says once, few, many or a class for expanded clones.

TRBJ2-4	NA	NA	TRBV27	CASSLGVDKSIQYF	TGTGCCAGCAGTTTAGGGGTAGACAAAAGCATTCAGTACTTC
TRBJ1-2	NA	few	TRBV28	CASRGMTDGYTF	TGTGCCAGCAGGGGGATGACCGATGGCTACACCTTC
TRBJ2-3	NA	few	TRBV10-2	CATAPTGDTQYF	TGCGCCACCGCCCCGACCGGAGATACGCAGTATTTT
TRBJ2-7	NA	few	TRBV9	CASSVALDSNYEQYF	TGTGCCAGCAGCGTAGCGCTGGACTCAAACTACGAGCAGTACTTC
TRBJ1-1	NA	many	TRBV10-3	CAISESENVRRNTEAFF	TGTGCCATCAGTGAGTCGGAGAATGTGAGGAGAAACACTGAAGCTTTCTTT
TRBJ2-5	NA	NA	TRBV5-1	CASSGDTGGGETQYF	TGCGCCAGCAGCGGAGATACGGGTGGCGGAGAGACCCAGTACTTC
TRBJ1-1	NA	many	TRBV7-2	CASSLDPQGSTEAFF	TGTGCCAGCAGCTTAGACCCTCAGGGCTCCACTGAAGCTTTCTTT
TRBJ2-7	NA	few	TRBV20-1	CSARGRELSYEQYF	TGCAGTGCTCGTGGCAGGGAGCTATCCTACGAGCAGTACTTC
TRBJ2-1	TRBD1	many	TRBV5-1	CASSRDRGYNEQFF	TGCGCCAGCAGCCGGGACAGGGGATACAATGAGCAGTTCTTC
TRBJ1-5	NA	NA	TRBV6-5	CASSYSGGSNQPQHF	TGTGCCAGCAGTTACTCGGGGGGTAGCAATCAGCCCCAGCATTTT
TRBJ2-3	NA	NA	TRBV20-1	CSVMTQLLYTDTQYF	TGCAGTGTCATGACTCAGCTGCTTTACACAGATACGCAGTATTTT
TRBJ2-1	NA	many	TRBV14	CASSLRTGFNEQFF	TGTGCCAGCAGCCTACGCACAGGGTTCAATGAGCAGTTCTTC
TRBJ2-2	TRBD2	NA	TRBV11-2	CASSSASGVNTGELFF	TGTGCCAGCAGCTCCGCTAGCGGGGTAAACACCGGGGAGCTGTTTTTT
TRBJ2-2	TRBD2	few	TRBV20-1	CSARPGTSGSGNTGELFF	TGCAGTGCTAGGCCCGGGACTAGCGGGAGCGGGAACACCGGGGAGCTGTTTTTT
TRBJ2-1	TRBD2	many	TRBV25-1	CASSEGLGTSLYNEQFF	TGTGCCAGCAGTGAAGGTCTGGGGACTAGCCTCTACAATGAGCAGTTCTTC
TRBJ2-1	TRBD2	NA	TRBV5-5	CASSRLAGGRYNEQFF	TGTGCCAGCAGTCGACTAGCGGGAGGGAGGTATAATGAGCAGTTCTTC
TRBJ2-1	NA	few	TRBV20-1	CSARGLYNEQFF	TGCAGTGCTAGAGGCCTTTACAATGAGCAGTTCTTC
TRBJ2-3	NA	few	TRBV30	CAWSVFGFDTDTQYF	TGTGCCTGGAGTGTATTCGGGTTCGACACAGATACGCAGTATTTT
TRBJ2-3	NA	many	TRBV28	CASNRESPDTQYF	TGTGCCAGCAATCGGGAGAGCCCGGATACGCAGTATTTT
TRBJ2-1	TRBD2	many	TRBV2	CASSGQPNGTSGGDEQFF	TGTGCCAGCAGTGGGCAACCCAACGGGACTAGCGGTGGGGATGAGCAGTTCTTC
TRBJ1-2	NA	few	TRBV20-1	CSATQSDAYGYTF	TGCAGTGCCACTCAGTCCGACGCCTATGGCTACACCTTC
TRBJ2-5	TRBD2	NA	TRBV10-3	CAISASKTSGSQGQETQYF	TGTGCCATCAGTGCCTCGAAGACTAGCGGGAGTCAGGGCCAAGAGACCCAGTACTTC
TRBJ2-2	TRBD2	few	TRBV2	CASTGLAGGGELFF	TGTGCCAGTACCGGACTAGCGGGAGGAGGGGAGCTGTTTTTT
TRBJ2-5	TRBD2	many	TRBV3-1	CASSQDRGLGIGETQYF	TGTGCCAGCAGCCAAGATCGGGGACTAGGAATCGGAGAGACCCAGTACTTC
TRBJ2-6	NA	few	TRBV28	CASSFNSGANVLTF	TGTGCCAGCAGTTTTAACTCTGGGGCCAACGTCCTGACTTTC
TRBJ2-4	NA	NA	TRBV4-1	CASSQGGRERNIQYF	TGCGCCAGCAGCCAAGGGGGCAGGGAAAGAAACATTCAGTACTTC
TRBJ2-7	NA	many	TRBV7-2	CASSFELAAAYEQYF	TGTGCCAGCAGCTTTGAATTAGCGGCTGCCTACGAGCAGTACTTC
TRBJ2-7	NA	many	TRBV10-2	CASSESGREYEQYF	TGCGCCAGCAGTGAGTCGGGGCGGGAATACGAGCAGTACTTC
TRBJ1-1	NA	NA	TRBV6-1	CASSEAPGAEAFF	TGTGCCAGCAGTGAAGCGCCCGGGGCTGAAGCTTTCTTT
TRBJ1-1	NA	many	TRBV30	CAWRGAEAFF	TGTGCCTGGAGAGGTGCTGAAGCTTTCTTT
TRBJ2-7	NA	many	TRBV24-1	CATSDSGGADSEQYF	TGTGCCACCAGTGACTCGGGGGGCGCGGATAGCGAGCAGTACTTC
TRBJ2-3	NA	many	TRBV7-2	CASSLVGTRRDTQYF	TGTGCCAGCAGCTTAGTGGGGACCCGGCGGGATACGCAGTATTTT
TRBJ1-2	TRBD1	NA	TRBV28	CASRTGGGYTF	TGTGCCAGCAGGACAGGGGGCGGCTACACCTTC
TRBJ1-4	NA	NA	TRBV15	CATSRGDATNEKLFF	TGTGCCACCAGCCGGGGGGATGCAACTAATGAAAAACTGTTTTTT
TRBJ2-1	TRBD2	NA	TRBV7-2	CASSSTSGGAEQFF	TGTGCCAGCAGCTCGACTAGCGGGGGGGCTGAGCAGTTCTTC
TRBJ2-1	TRBD2	many	TRBV27	CASSLFAGGPVNEQFF	TGTGCCAGCAGTTTATTTGCGGGAGGCCCTGTCAATGAGCAGTTCTTC
TRBJ2-3	NA	many	TRBV24-1	CATSDTRIDTQYF	TGTGCCACCAGTGACACCCGGATAGATACGCAGTATTTT
TRBJ1-5	TRBD1	many	TRBV28	CASRWGQGEYQPQHF	TGTGCCAGCAGGTGGGGACAGGGGGAGTATCAGCCCCAGCATTTT
TRBJ1-1	NA	NA	TRBV4-1	CASGQELGTEAFF	TGCGCCAGCGGCCAGGAACTGGGCACTGAAGCTTTCTTT
TRBJ2-7	TRBD2	many	TRBV6-2/TRBV6-3	CASNLAGVPHEQYF	TGTGCCAGCAACCTAGCGGGAGTTCCCCACGAGCAGTACTTC
TRBJ2-2	TRBD2	NA	TRBV6-1	CASSPTSGRIDTGELFF	TGTGCCAGCAGCCCGACTAGCGGGAGGATTGACACCGGGGAGCTGTTTTTT
TRBJ1-3	TRBD1	NA	TRBV5-1	CASSVDRASGNTIYF	TGCGCCAGCAGCGTAGACAGGGCCTCTGGAAACACCATATATTTT
TRBJ2-1	NA	many	TRBV3-1	CASSQGLDNEQFF	TGTGCCAGCAGCCAAGGTCTAGACAATGAGCAGTTCTTC
TRBJ2-5	NA	NA	TRBV10-2	CASSEARQETQYF	TGCGCCAGCAGTGAGGCCCGCCAAGAGACCCAGTACTTC